Presented here are 30 T cell receptor beta chains from one specimen sequenced in a study of OX40 agonist ivuxolimab in advanced cancers. The method was immunoSEQ multiplex PCR; TCRdb's version includes in-frame clones alone and lacks a portion of them. The table shows just over 60,000 clones, with around 90% occurring only once. Sequencing was performed on CD4+ or CD8+ T cells sorted from blood, taken in a trial of the OX40 agonist ivuxolimab. The receptors come from an adult with an advanced solid tumor such as melanoma, head and neck, liver or kidney cancer.

This clone was detected once. The genes are TRBV6-6 and TRBJ2-1; D is possibly TRBD1 or TRBD2 (5 bases each). This CDR3 is built from 13 residues. Germline-derived CDR1 and CDR2 are MNHNY and SVGAGI (reference sequence). V was pared by 0 bases and J by 9 bases, with 9 bases between. Here the CDR3 DNA reads TGTGCCAGCAGTTACTCGTTTGGGGGTGAGCAGTTCTTC. This translates into CASSYSFGGEQFF.

The rearrangement uses TRBV7-9 and TRBJ1-5; 9 bases fit TRBD1. This CDR3 is built from 18 residues. Trimming removed 2 bases from V and 0 bases from J; junction bases left unmatched: 8. Germline loops: CDR1 SEHNR, CDR2 FQNEAQ (reference sequence). The CDR3 nucleotides read TGTGCCAGCAGCTTATGGTTGGGGACAGGGAATAGCAATCAGCCCCAGCATTTT. Protein sequence: CASSLWLGTGNSNQPQHF.

This clone came up once. The CDR3 spells CASSVNIPLTYEQYF. The CDR3 nucleotides are TGTGCCAGCAGTGTGAACATCCCTTTAACCTACGAGCAGTACTTC. The V call is TRBV2, the J call TRBJ2-7, with D unresolved. The CDR3 extends over 15 amino acids. Trimming cost V 4 bases and J 2 bases, with 15 bases left between them. Per germline, CDR1 SNHLY and CDR2 FYNNEI.

J is TRBJ2-1 and V is TRBV7-3; 10 bases map to TRBD2. The CDR3 is 16 residues long. V lost 1 base, J lost 7 bases, and 7 bases stayed unmatched. Germline CDR1 and CDR2: SGHTA and FQGTGA. The CDR3 region is CASSLSTTSGRNEQFF. DNA for the CDR3: TGTGCCAGCAGCTTAAGTACGACTAGCGGGCGAAATGAGCAGTTCTTC.

CDR3 in amino acids: CASSAPLRPYEQYF. The CDR3, as DNA: TGTGCCAGCAGTGCTCCCCTTCGTCCCTACGAGCAGTACTTC. The rearrangement links TRBV2 to TRBJ2-7; D is undetermined. Trimming pared 4 bases from V and 2 bases from J, leaving 12 bases between. Germline loops: CDR1 SNHLY, CDR2 FYNNEI. This CDR3 has 14 amino acids.

The chain carries TRBV14 and TRBJ2-4, with 8 bases that match TRBD2. J was trimmed by 6 bases and V by 3 bases; bases with no gene match: 7. The germline V gene has CDR1 SGHDN and CDR2 FVKESK. This CDR3 has 15 amino acids. The CDR3 DNA is TGTGCCAGCAGCCAGTTTGAAAGCGGGGGAAACATTCAGTACTTC. Its protein product is CASSQFESGGNIQYF.

The chain has TRBV6-6 and TRBJ2-3, with D possibly matching TRBD2 (6 bases). This CDR3 region has 14 residues. Germline CDR1 is MNHNY and CDR2 is SVGAGI (reference sequence). Trimming removed 4 bases at V and 2 bases at J, with 10 bases between. CDR3 sequence: CASSFGSITDTQYF. CDR3 coding DNA: TGTGCCAGCAGTTTCGGGAGCATCACAGATACGCAGTATTTT.

The V and J genes are TRBV19 and TRBJ1-3, with D hard to call. The length of the CDR3 is 11 residues. V was shortened by 8 bases and J by 0 bases, with 2 bases between the two germline ends. Germline-derived CDR1 and CDR2 are LNHDA and SQIVND (reference sequence). CDR3 in amino acids: CASSSGNTIYF. The DNA of the CDR3 is TGTGCCAGTTCCTCTGGAAACACCATATATTTT.

V usage is TRBV7-9 and J usage is TRBJ2-1, with D possibly TRBD2 on 5 matching bases. Germline V gives CDR1 SEHNR, CDR2 FQNEAQ (reference sequence). The CDR3 is made up of 14 amino acids. The V end lost 1 base, the J end lost 4 bases, and 8 bases lay between the germline ends. CDR3 DNA: TGTGCCAGCAGCTTAGGGACGGGGTACAATGAGCAGTTCTTC. Translated, it gives CASSLGTGYNEQFF. Full variable domain (remainder filled in from reference TRBV7-9 and TRBJ2-1): DTGVSQNPRHKITKRGQNVTFRCDPISEHNRLYWYRQTLGQGPEFLTYFQNEAQLEKSRLLSDRFSAERPKGSFSTLEIQRTEQGDSAMYLCASSLGTGYNEQFFGPGTRLTVL.

This clone was seen more than once but under ten times. The chain joins TRBV2 to TRBJ1-3, with D possibly TRBD1 on 5 matching bases. Germline CDR1 and CDR2: SNHLY and FYNNEI. The V gene lost 8 bases and the J gene lost 4 bases, with 18 bases spanning the gap. This CDR3 has 15 amino acids. This CDR3 is CASSISSRVGNTIYF. The CDR3 region has the DNA TGTGCCAGCTCGATTTCCAGCAGGGTAGGAAACACCATATATTTT.

The V call is TRBV4-1, the J call TRBJ1-6; 8 nucleotides line up with TRBD1. Germline loops: CDR1 MGHRA, CDR2 YSYEKL. This CDR3 has 16 residues. Trimming took 1 base from V and 8 from J; bases not matched to a gene: 7. The CDR3 is CASSQVSTGDDSPLHF. The CDR3 DNA is TGCGCCAGCAGCCAAGTTTCGACAGGGGACGATTCACCCCTCCACTTT.

This rearrangement joins TRBV5-1 to TRBJ2-5, with D maybe TRBD1 (5 bases). The better agreement between TRBJ2-7 and the DNA end casts doubt on the J call. Per the germline V gene, CDR1 is SGHRS and CDR2 is YFSETQ. This CDR3 spans 13 amino acids. This CDR3 reads CASSLRGRYEQYF. The DNA for the CDR3 is TGCGCCAGCAGCTTGAGGGGTAGGTACGAGCAGTACTTC.

This clone has more than one count but fewer than ten. This rearrangement joins TRBV11-2 to TRBJ2-7; D is uncertain. Germline V gene lookup returns CDR1 SGHAT and CDR2 FQNNGV. The CDR3 loop spans 15 amino acids. V lost 0 bases and J 2 bases, leaving 11 bases between the germline ends. The CDR3 protein is CASSLDIADAYEQYF. DNA for the CDR3: TGTGCCAGCAGCTTAGATATCGCCGATGCCTACGAGCAGTACTTC.

The chain couples TRBV4-1 to TRBJ2-1; unclear D gene. V was shortened by 1 base and J by 4 bases, with 17 bases between the two germline ends. The germline V gene has CDR1 MGHRA and CDR2 YSYEKL. The CDR3 is made up of 17 amino acids. The CDR3, as DNA: TGCGCCAGCAGCCAAGTCGTTAAGCGATGGGGTTACAATGAGCAGTTCTTC. It encodes CASSQVVKRWGYNEQFF.

This clone was counted once. The CDR3 reads CASSDGRETPEQYF. The CDR3, as DNA: TGTGCCAGCAGTGACGGGCGGGAGACCCCCGAGCAGTACTTC. The chain links TRBV6-4 to TRBJ2-7; 7 bases are a match to TRBD2. J gave up 6 bases and V 2 bases, and 7 bases lay outside the gene matches. In germline, CDR1 is MRHNA, CDR2 SNTAGT. This CDR3 has 14 amino acids.

DNA for the CDR3: TGTGCCAGTAGTATCATTTCGGACTATGGCTACACCTTC. Translation: CASSIISDYGYTF. V is TRBV19 and J is TRBJ1-2; no definite D call. V was pared by 3 bases and J by 3 bases, with 8 bases between. Germline CDR1 is LNHDA and CDR2 is SQIVND (reference sequence). The CDR3 is 13 amino acids.

J is TRBJ1-3 and V is TRBV18; no reliable D call. Deletions cut 3 bases from V and 0 bases from J, with 9 bases between. Germline-derived CDR1 and CDR2 are KGHSH and LQKENI. The CDR3 runs to 15 residues. Here the CDR3 DNA reads TGTGCCAGCTCACCTCCCAGTAACTCTGGAAACACCATATATTTT. It specifies CASSPPSNSGNTIYF. The full variable domain, completed using reference TRBV18 and TRBJ1-3, is NAGVMQNPRHLVRRRGQEARLRCSPMKGHSHVYWYRQLPEEGLKFMVYLQKENIIDESGMPKERFSAEFPKEGPSILRIQQVVRGDSAAYFCASSPPSNSGNTIYFGEGSWLTVV.

The chain combines TRBV5-8 with TRBJ1-1; 9 bases match TRBD1. Trimming took 4 bases from V and 3 from J; bases not matched to a gene: 10. The length of the CDR3 is 16 residues. Looked up from germline, CDR1 is SGHTS and CDR2 is YDEGEE. The CDR3: CASSRGTGGADTEAFF. The CDR3 DNA sequence: TGTGCCAGCAGCCGGGGCACAGGGGGCGCGGACACTGAAGCTTTCTTT.

A remark on this clone: One junction end disagrees with the germline gene, perhaps due to a read error. This chain connects TRBV7-9 to TRBJ2-5; D is perhaps TRBD2 (6 bases). The length of the CDR3 is 9 residues. Germline loops: CDR1 SEHNR, CDR2 FQNEAQ (reference sequence). The chain's CDR3 is CASSVPGDF. For the CDR3, the DNA is TGTGCCAGCAGCGTTCCGGGGGACTTC.

This rearrangement joins TRBV14 to TRBJ2-1; the D is unclear. From germline, CDR1 is SGHDN and CDR2 FVKESK. The CDR3 consists of 14 residues. V dropped 4 bases and J dropped 2 bases, with 9 bases sitting between them. The CDR3 spells CASSPRSAYNEQFF. The CDR3 bases are TGTGCCAGCAGCCCCAGGTCAGCCTACAATGAGCAGTTCTTC.

The V call is TRBV30, the J call TRBJ1-6, with D unresolved. Germline V lookup: CDR1 GTSNPN, CDR2 SVGIG (reference sequence). Trimming took off 5 bases at V and 3 bases at J, with 8 bases between the two ends. This CDR3 has 13 amino acids. The CDR3 sequence: CAWRSVYNSPLHF. CDR3 nucleotides: TGTGCCTGGCGGAGTGTCTATAATTCACCCCTCCACTTT.

The table lists this clone with a few counts. The chain recombines TRBV5-1 with TRBJ2-6, with no clear D. Trimming removed 4 bases at V and 0 bases at J, with 14 bases between. CDR3 length equals 17 residues. The germline CDR1 and CDR2 sequences are SGHRS and YFSETQ. The CDR3 loop is CASSPHPPVSGANVLTF. As DNA, the CDR3 is TGCGCCAGCAGCCCGCACCCCCCAGTCTCTGGGGCCAACGTCCTGACTTTC.

The rearrangement links TRBV7-9 to TRBJ2-2, with a weak D call TRBD1 (6 bases). Trimming left V 5 bases short and J 2 bases short, with 12 bases between. Looked up from germline, CDR1 is SEHNR and CDR2 is FQNEAQ (reference sequence). The length of the CDR3 is 15 residues. The DNA for the CDR3 is TGTGCCAGCAGCACCCGGACAGCTAACACCGGGGAGCTGTTTTTT. It yields the protein CASSTRTANTGELFF.

The CDR3 DNA sequence: TGTGCCAGCAGTTTATCATTCATGAACACTGAAGCTTTCTTT. It codes for CASSLSFMNTEAFF. The chain has TRBV27 and TRBJ1-1; D remains ambiguous. This CDR3 region has 14 residues. V was clipped by 0 bases and J by 0 bases, with 5 bases between them. Germline V gene data show CDR1 as MNHEY and CDR2 as SMNVEV (reference sequence).

This clone has just a few counts. The gene calls are TRBV18 and TRBJ1-1; tentatively, D is TRBD1 (5 bases). This CDR3 region has 16 residues. V was pared by 4 bases and J by 6 bases, with 21 bases between. Germline values: CDR1 KGHSH, CDR2 LQKENI. The CDR3 is CASSRGDSRSIAEAFF. The CDR3 nucleotides are TGTGCCAGCTCACGGGGCGACTCCCGGTCAATCGCTGAAGCTTTCTTT.

The chain uses TRBV6-6 and TRBJ1-3, with 7 bases matching TRBD1. The CDR3 runs 13 residues. The junction had 1 base not matched to a gene; V was cut back by 5 bases and J by 3 bases. The germline gives CDR1 MNHNY, CDR2 SVGAGI (reference sequence). The CDR3 DNA sequence: TGTGCCAGCAGTGCAGGGGGTGGAAACACCATATATTTT. Translated, it gives CASSAGGGNTIYF.

The chain is built from TRBV15 and TRBJ2-1; 9 nucleotides match TRBD1. This CDR3 spans 16 amino acids. Looked up from germline, CDR1 is LNHNV and CDR2 is YYDKDF (reference sequence). The V and J ends lost 3 bases and 6 bases, in that order; junction bases with no gene match: 9. The CDR3 sequence is CATSSGQGFPANEQFF. CDR3 DNA sequence: TGTGCCACCAGCAGTGGACAGGGGTTCCCCGCCAATGAGCAGTTCTTC.

The V gene is TRBV2, the J gene TRBJ2-1; 7 bases are a match to TRBD1. Germline V gene sequence: CDR1 SNHLY, CDR2 FYNNEI. The CDR3 loop spans 15 amino acids. V dropped 6 bases and J dropped 6; count of bases not matched to a gene: 11. CDR3 amino acids: CASRPRQGWVNEQFF. CDR3 nucleotide sequence: TGTGCCAGCAGGCCGAGACAGGGTTGGGTCAATGAGCAGTTCTTC.

This chain joins TRBV28 and TRBJ2-1, with D perhaps TRBD1 (6 bases). CDR3 length: 20 amino acids. Per the germline V gene, CDR1 is MDHEN and CDR2 is SYDVKM. V lost 0 bases, J lost 6 bases, and 27 bases lay in between. The CDR3: CASSLWSARGQTKVGNEQFF. The CDR3 DNA sequence: TGTGCCAGCAGTTTATGGAGTGCTCGAGGACAGACAAAAGTCGGCAATGAGCAGTTCTTC.

The chain has TRBV11-2 and TRBJ2-7; 9 bases line up with TRBD2. The CDR3 totals 15 residues. CDR1 is SGHAT, CDR2 FQNNGV, per germline. Germline trimming cut 6 bases from V and 1 base from J; bases unmatched to any gene: 7. The CDR3 region has the DNA TGTGCCAGCAGACCGCTAGCGGGGCGTTCCTACGAGCAGTACTTC. Protein: CASRPLAGRSYEQYF.